This T cell receptor (beta chain) emerged from a study of T cell responses to AZD1222 COVID-19 vaccine. Sequenced by immunoSEQ multiplex PCR; TCRdb stores in-frame clones only, minus some. The sample consists of 130,000 or so clones, around 90% of them appearing once. Whole-study findings and limits: The repertoires were collected only after the peak T cell response.

Pooled together were second doses at about 4 or about 12 weeks. This CDR3 is 16 amino acids long. The V end lost 3 bases, the J end lost 2 bases, and 13 bases lay between the germline ends. Germline loops: CDR1 MGHDK, CDR2 SYGVNS. In regard to this clone: Its matching antigen is unknown.

The receptor was isolated from an adult who received the AZD1222 COVID-19 vaccine. This chain joins TRBV25-1 and TRBJ2-2, with D perhaps TRBD1 (6 bases). The input for sequencing was peripheral blood, taken 28 days after the second AZD1222 dose. The CDR3 loop reads CASSDLQQGNTGELFF. The CDR3 bases are TGTGCCAGCAGTGACTTGCAACAGGGTAACACCGGGGAGCTGTTTTTT. Using reference TRBV25-1 and TRBJ2-2 for the parts outside the CDR3, the full variable domain is EADIYQTPRYLVIGTGKKITLECSQTMGHDKMYWYQQDPGMELHLIHYSYGVNSTEKGDLSSESTVSRIRTEHFPLTLESARPSHTSQYLCASSDLQQGNTGELFFGEGSRLTVL.